Listed below are T cell receptor beta chains from one sample, sequenced in a study of response to subunit inactivated influenza vaccine. MiXCR, run by TCRdb on the RT-PCR reads, gives a single entry per CDR3 protein. Among 550,000 to 600,000 distinct CDR3 sequences listed, approximately 10% were seen once. The starting material was PBMCs from blood, obtained on the day of vaccination. These receptors were taken from a man aged 45-60 years who received an inactivated influenza vaccine. Each CDR3 is given with its conserved first and last residue. D genes are given only for firm matches. Rows give clone size only sometimes, using once, few, many, or a class for an expanded clone.

TRBV12-3/TRBV12-4	NA	NA	TRBJ2-5	CASSLLGGDRETQYF	TGTGCCAGCAGTTTACTAGGGGGAGATAGGGAGACCCAGTACTTC
TRBV4-2	NA	TRBD2	TRBJ2-7	CASSLPGGNEQYF	TGTGCCAGCAGCCTTCCGGGAGGGAACGAGCAGTACTTC
TRBV7-6	few	TRBD1	TRBJ2-7	CASSLAGTGGEQYF	TGTGCCAGCAGCTTAGCCGGGACAGGGGGCGAGCAGTACTTC
TRBV12-3/TRBV12-4	few	NA	TRBJ2-1	CASSFDEGWGEQFF	TGTGCCAGCAGTTTTGATGAGGGCTGGGGTGAGCAGTTCTTC
TRBV24-1	many	NA	TRBJ1-5	CATGRKPQHF	TGTGCCACCGGAAGAAAGCCCCAGCATTTT
TRBV7-2	many	NA	TRBJ1-4	CASSQGHFAEKLFF	TGTGCCAGCAGCCAGGGACACTTCGCCGAAAAACTGTTTTTT
TRBV12-3/TRBV12-4	NA	TRBD2	TRBJ2-7	CASQSAGGLYEQYF	TGTGCCAGCCAATCAGCGGGGGGACTTTACGAGCAGTACTTC
TRBV10-3	NA	TRBD2	TRBJ2-5	CATTGTSLMETQYF	TGTGCCACCACCGGGACTAGCTTGATGGAGACCCAGTACTTC
TRBV7-9	NA	NA	TRBJ2-2	CARGPELLCGVLFF	TGTGCCAGGGGCCCTGAACTCCTCTGCGGGGTGCTGTTTTTT
TRBV12-3/TRBV12-4	few	NA	TRBJ2-1	CASSLDWQGGEQFF	TGTGCCAGCAGTTTAGATTGGCAGGGTGGTGAGCAGTTCTTC
TRBV28	few	TRBD2	TRBJ2-7	CASSPISGGRTPYEQYF	TGTGCCAGCAGCCCAATTAGCGGGGGCCGAACACCCTACGAGCAGTACTTC
TRBV7-8	many	NA	TRBJ1-1	CASSLAGSGSMNTEAFF	TGTGCCAGCAGCTTAGCTGGGTCAGGGAGTATGAACACTGAAGCTTTCTTT
TRBV7-2	few	NA	TRBJ2-1	CASSPGGGFYNEQFF	TGTGCCAGCAGCCCCGGCGGGGGCTTTTACAATGAGCAGTTCTTC
TRBV12-3/TRBV12-4	few	NA	TRBJ1-2	CASSRGTLDRGYTF	TGTGCCAGCAGCCGCGGGACCCTGGACCGTGGCTACACCTTC
TRBV12-3/TRBV12-4	many	NA	TRBJ1-2	CASSLPGGAGYTF	TGTGCCAGCAGTTTACCGGGGGGCGCAGGCTACACCTTC